Listed below are T cell receptor beta chains from one sample, sequenced in a study of CD8 T cells in Susac syndrome. TCRdb re-derived calls from the immunoSEQ multiplex PCR reads in MiXCR, one entry per CDR3 protein. The data contain 200,000 to 300,000 distinct CDR3 sequences, about 95% of them singletons. Source material: CD4+ T cells from PBMCs. These receptors all come from a human donor with Susac syndrome. CDR3s include the opening cysteine and the closing phenylalanine or tryptophan. The order of the fields is V gene, clone size, J gene, D gene, CDR3 DNA, CDR3 protein. A D gene is named only where the DNA matches it firmly. Clone size is stated in some rows and not others, as once, few, many or a class when expanded.

TRBV29-1	.	TRBJ2-3	TRBD2	TGCAGCGTTCAACAACTAGCGGCCCTGACAGATACGCAGTATTTT	CSVQQLAALTDTQYF
TRBV11-1	.	TRBJ2-6	.	TGTGCCAGCAGCAAAACGGTGGTCTACCTCCACTCTGCTGGGGCCAACGTCCTGACTTTC	CASSKTVVYLHSAGANVLTF
TRBV20-1	.	TRBJ2-5	.	TGCAGTGCTAGAGTGGTGGGCCAGAGAGAGACCCAGTACTTC	CSARVVGQRETQYF
TRBV12-3/TRBV12-4	.	TRBJ1-5	TRBD1	TGTGCCAGCAGAATGACAGGGCACGGCAATCAGCCCCAGCATTTT	CASRMTGHGNQPQHF
TRBV15	.	TRBJ2-1	.	TGTGCCACCAGCAGAGAGAAGGACAATGAGCAGTTCTTC	CATSREKDNEQFF
TRBV20-1	.	TRBJ2-7	.	TGCAGTGCTGAAGGGGACCATAGCAACGAGCAGTACTTC	CSAEGDHSNEQYF
TRBV12-3/TRBV12-4	.	TRBJ1-5	.	TGTGCCAGCAACCGAAGGGGGGGCAATCAGCCCCAGCATTTT	CASNRRGGNQPQHF
TRBV18	.	TRBJ2-7	.	TGTGCCAGCTCACCGGAGCGCCTGACAGCCTACGAGCAGTACTTC	CASSPERLTAYEQYF
TRBV5-1	.	TRBJ2-2	TRBD2	TGCGCCAGCGGAGGGGGACTAGCGACCGGGGAGCTGTTTTTT	CASGGGLATGELFF
TRBV28	.	TRBJ1-1	.	TGTGCCAGCACCGGGACGACCCGGTGGACTGAAGCTTTCTTT	CASTGTTRWTEAFF
TRBV18	.	TRBJ1-1	.	TGTGCCAGCTCACGAACGCAGGGGACGAACACTGAAGCTTTCTTT	CASSRTQGTNTEAFF
TRBV3-1	.	TRBJ2-1	.	TGTGCCAGCAGCCAGACGACAGCCTACAATGAGCAGTTCTTC	CASSQTTAYNEQFF
TRBV29-1	.	TRBJ2-1	.	TGCAGCGCCCACCGAGGGGAGCAGTTCTTC	CSAHRGEQFF
TRBV3-1	.	TRBJ2-3	.	TGTGCCAGCAGCCAAGGATTTGATACGCAGTATTTT	CASSQGFDTQYF
TRBV11-3	.	TRBJ2-3	TRBD1	TGTGCCAGCAGCGAGGGGACAGGAGGCACAGATACGCAGTATTTT	CASSEGTGGTDTQYF
TRBV25-1	once	TRBJ1-1	.	TGTGCCAGCAGTGAGACGGGACTCCGGGGCACTGAAGCTTTCTTT	CASSETGLRGTEAFF
TRBV20-1	.	TRBJ2-1	.	TGCAGTGCGACCTGGAACAATGAGCAGTTCTTC	CSATWNNEQFF
TRBV28	.	TRBJ1-5	.	TGTGCCAGCAGTGTGGGGGGTCGGCAGCCCCAGCATTTT	CASSVGGRQPQHF
TRBV20-1	.	TRBJ2-1	TRBD1	TGCAGTGCTCCGGGACAGGGATACAATGAGCAGTTCTTC	CSAPGQGYNEQFF
TRBV9	.	TRBJ1-4	TRBD1	TGTGCCAGCAGCGAGGGACAGATTAATGAAAAACTGTTTTTT	CASSEGQINEKLFF
TRBV9	.	TRBJ2-3	TRBD1	TGTGCCAGCAGCGTGGGACAGGCGGATACGCAGTATTTT	CASSVGQADTQYF
TRBV18	.	TRBJ2-7	.	TGTGCCAGCTCACCACGAGTACGGCAGGGAAACCCCTACGAGCAGTACTTC	CASSPRVRQGNPYEQYF
TRBV14	.	TRBJ1-1	.	TGTGCCAGCAGCCCAGCGGTGGGGGTGGCTTTCTTT	CASSPAVGVAFF
TRBV27	.	TRBJ2-3	.	TGTGCCAGCATTTTTCCAGATACGCAGTATTTT	CASIFPDTQYF
TRBV6-1	once	TRBJ2-1	.	TGTGCCAGCAGCCCAGACAGGCCTCTTGGGCACAATGAGCAGTTCTTC	CASSPDRPLGHNEQFF
TRBV19	.	TRBJ1-1	.	TGTGCCAGTAGTATTGGTTCCACTGAAGCTTTCTTT	CASSIGSTEAFF
TRBV28	.	TRBJ2-5	.	TGTGCCAGCGGTGGGAGTAGGTTAGAGACCCAGTACTTC	CASGGSRLETQYF